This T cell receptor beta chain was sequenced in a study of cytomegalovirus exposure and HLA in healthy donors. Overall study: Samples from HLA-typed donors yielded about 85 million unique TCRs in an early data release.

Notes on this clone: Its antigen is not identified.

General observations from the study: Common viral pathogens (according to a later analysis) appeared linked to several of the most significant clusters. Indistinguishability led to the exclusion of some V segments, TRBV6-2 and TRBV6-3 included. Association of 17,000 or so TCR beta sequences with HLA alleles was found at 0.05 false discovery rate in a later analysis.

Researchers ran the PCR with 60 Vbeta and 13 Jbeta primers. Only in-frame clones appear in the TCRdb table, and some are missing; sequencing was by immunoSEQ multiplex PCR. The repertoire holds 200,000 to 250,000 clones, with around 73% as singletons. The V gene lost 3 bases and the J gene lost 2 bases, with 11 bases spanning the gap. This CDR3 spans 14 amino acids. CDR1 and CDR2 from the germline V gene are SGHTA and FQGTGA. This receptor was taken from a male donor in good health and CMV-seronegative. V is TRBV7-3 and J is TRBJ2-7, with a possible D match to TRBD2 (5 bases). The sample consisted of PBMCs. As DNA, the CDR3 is TGTGCCAGCAGCTTGGGAGACGGTCCCTACGAGCAGTACTTC. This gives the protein CASSLGDGPYEQYF.